This is a list of T cell receptor beta chains from one sample in a study of cytomegalovirus exposure and HLA in healthy donors. Clones were sequenced by immunoSEQ multiplex PCR, and TCRdb holds only the in-frame ones, with some missing. Of 180,000 or so clones listed, about four fifths were seen once; the top ten hold just under 5%. The sequenced sample was PBMCs. The origin of the receptors is a woman aged 18-29 years in good health and CMV-seropositive. The CDR3 runs from the conserved cysteine through the conserved F or W. D genes are given only for firm matches. Size values are once, few and many counts, or a class for expanded clones, and some rows have none.

NA NA TRBJ2-5 TRBV6-5 TGTGCCAGCAGTTCGGGAGGCAGGGGTGGAGAGACCCAGTACTTC CASSSGGRGGETQYF
TRBD2 NA TRBJ2-3 TRBV6-1 TGTGCCAGCAGTGAGTGGGGGGGAACATCGGGCACAGATACGCAGTATTTT CASSEWGGTSGTDTQYF
TRBD2 NA TRBJ2-7 TRBV23-1 TGCGCCAGCATACCCGGGACTAGCTTTTCCGACGAGCAGTACTTC CASIPGTSFSDEQYF
NA few TRBJ2-7 TRBV6-5 TGTGCCAGCACCGGCAGGGGCCGATCCTACGAGCAGTACTTC CASTGRGRSYEQYF
TRBD1 NA TRBJ1-2 TRBV29-1 TGCAGCGGATCGGTGGGGGGACAGGGGACTTATGGCTACACCTTC CSGSVGGQGTYGYTF
NA once TRBJ2-3 TRBV4-1 TGCGCCAGCAGCAACCGGGACTCTCGCACAGATACGCAGTATTTT CASSNRDSRTDTQYF
NA NA TRBJ1-3 TRBV6-5 TGTGCCAGCAGCAGGGACAATAGAGCAAACACCATATATTTT CASSRDNRANTIYF
NA once TRBJ1-4 TRBV5-1 TGCGCCAGCAGCCCCCTTGGGGGGGAAAAACTGTTTTTT CASSPLGGEKLFF
TRBD1 once TRBJ1-2 TRBV6-5 TGTGCCAGCAGTTACCGCCTCGGACAGGGAGATGGCTACACCTTC CASSYRLGQGDGYTF
NA NA TRBJ2-5 TRBV5-6 TGTGCCAGCAGCTTGGGTAGCTTGGAGACCCAGTACTTC CASSLGSLETQYF
TRBD1 once TRBJ1-6 TRBV5-1 TGCGCCAGCAGCTTGGGGACAGGGGATTCACCCCTCCACTTT CASSLGTGDSPLHF
NA few TRBJ2-5 TRBV5-4 TGTGCCAGCAGCCCCCGGAACAGACAAGAGACCCAGTACTTC CASSPRNRQETQYF
TRBD1 few TRBJ2-2 TRBV7-9 TGTGCCAGCGAAACAGGGGGCGCCCCCGGGGAGCTGTTTTTT CASETGGAPGELFF
NA NA TRBJ2-7 TRBV19 TGTGCCAGTAGTAAAAGAGACACCTACGAGCAGTACTTC CASSKRDTYEQYF
TRBD1 NA TRBJ2-5 TRBV6-6 TGTGCCAGCAGGTTCCGGGACAGAGAAGAGACCCAGTACTTC CASRFRDREETQYF
NA once TRBJ2-5 TRBV7-7 TGTGCTAGCAGCTTAGTAGCAGGGTCACAAGAGACCCAGTACTTC CASSLVAGSQETQYF
TRBD2 NA TRBJ2-1 TRBV6-6 TGTGCCAGCGGGGGACTAGCGGGGAATGAGCAGTTCTTC CASGGLAGNEQFF
TRBD1 NA TRBJ1-4 TRBV4-1 TGCGCCAGCCGACAGGGGGATAATGAAAAACTGTTTTTT CASRQGDNEKLFF
TRBD2 NA TRBJ2-5 TRBV5-6 TGTGCCAGCAGCCCCGGGGTAGCGGGGGGGCGACGAGAGACCCAGTACTTC CASSPGVAGGRRETQYF
NA NA TRBJ2-4 TRBV6-4 TGTGCCAGCAGTGCGGGCAGGGGAAACATTCAGTACTTC CASSAGRGNIQYF
NA few TRBJ2-3 TRBV7-2 TGTGCCAGCAGCTTAGCGCGGAGGGGGCGCTGGGATACGCAGTATTTT CASSLARRGRWDTQYF
NA NA TRBJ2-2 TRBV5-8 TGTGCCAGCAGCTTGAGTACAGGGAGCACAGTCACCGGGGAGCTGTTTTTT CASSLSTGSTVTGELFF
NA NA TRBJ1-1 TRBV30 TGTGCCTGGAATACAGGGCACACTGAAGCTTTCTTT CAWNTGHTEAFF
TRBD1 NA TRBJ2-7 TRBV11-2 TGTGCCAGCAGTTTGGGACAGGGGTTCTGGTACGAGCAGTACTTC CASSLGQGFWYEQYF
TRBD1 NA TRBJ2-6 TRBV7-9 TGTGCCAGCAGCTCAAATTCCAGGGGGCGTAATGGGGCCAACGGCCTGACTTTC CASSSNSRGRNGANGLTF
NA NA TRBJ1-5 TRBV19 TGTGCCAGTAGTAGTGGCCCAGGGGGCAATCAGCCCCAGCATTTT CASSSGPGGNQPQHF
NA NA TRBJ2-3 TRBV9 TGTGCCAGCAGCGTAGCTCCAGGCAGGGATCAGTATTTT CASSVAPGRDQYF
TRBD2 NA TRBJ2-3 TRBV5-6 TGTGCCAGCAGCTCCCCCATGCGGGGGACGAGAGATACGCAGTATTTT CASSSPMRGTRDTQYF
TRBD2 NA TRBJ2-5 TRBV7-2 TGTGCCAGCAGCTTAGAGAGTAAGCGGGGAGAGACCCAGTACTTC CASSLESKRGETQYF
TRBD1 NA TRBJ2-7 TRBV18 TGTGCCAGCTCACCAGCCCAGGGGGTCGCGAGTTACGAGCAGTACTTC CASSPAQGVASYEQYF
TRBD2 NA TRBJ2-5 TRBV27 TGTGCCAGCAATTGGCGGGGGGGTGGGGAGACCCAGTACTTC CASNWRGGGETQYF